The entry that follows covers one T cell receptor (beta chain) sequence. The CDR3 sequence is 15 residues long. From germline, CDR1 is SGDLS and CDR2 YYNGEE. V shed 2 bases, J shed 1 base, and the junction held 4 bases outside the gene matches. The sample originates from a study of blood T cell repertoires in COVID-19. In the study overall: PBMCs, B-cell-depleted T cells, or T cells were the source of the cDNA or gDNA that made up the material.

Repertoires were generated with immunoSEQ multiplex PCR, while TCRdb's copy carries only in-frame clones and drops some. The sample records approximately 480,000 clones, roughly nine tenths being singletons. The receptor was derived from a man between 18 and 29 years old with COVID-19, enrolled during active disease. The rearrangement joins TRBV9 to TRBJ2-3, with 7 bases matching TRBD2. What was sequenced was peripheral blood. This CDR3 reads CASSVVGGGTDTQYF. Here the CDR3 DNA reads TGTGCCAGCAGCGTTGTGGGGGGGGGCACAGATACGCAGTATTTT. The full variable domain, completed using reference TRBV9 and TRBJ2-3, is DSGVTQTPKHLITATGQRVTLRCSPRSGDLSVYWYQQSLDQGLQFLIQYYNGEERAKGNILERFSAQQFPDLHSELNLSSLELGDSALYFCASSVVGGGTDTQYFGPGTRLTVL.